Given below is one T cell receptor (beta chain) in context. This sample is part of a study of B cell selection in AIRE deficiency. CD4+CD127+ cells were sorted as the conventional CD4 T cells. Healthy unrelated donors supplied the control samples. Germline V gene sequence: CDR1 MDHEN, CDR2 SYDVKM. With 7 bases removed from V and 3 bases from J, the gap between germline ends came to 7 bases. There are 11 residues in the CDR3. Authors' data handling: Pooled conventional T cells gave approximately 100,000 patient and about 150,000 donor TCRbeta sequences. The method was immunoSEQ multiplex PCR; TCRdb's version includes in-frame clones alone and lacks a portion of them. V and J calls and clone size are given by that table; D and trimming were obtained from the DNA. The data contain fewer than 30,000 clones, less than 97% of them singletons.

Sequenced material: CD4+CD127+ conventional T cells sorted from PBMCs. The gene calls are TRBV28 and TRBJ2-7, with D perhaps TRBD2 (5 bases). The clonotype was recovered from a human donor in good health. CDR3 loop: CASISGYEQYF. The CDR3 DNA follows: TGTGCCAGCATCAGCGGCTACGAGCAGTACTTC.